This T cell receptor (beta chain) was obtained from a study of cytomegalovirus exposure and HLA in healthy donors. Study observations and caveats: Presence/absence analyses supposed approximately even sequencing depth among donors.

Points on this clone: Its cognate antigen is unknown.

Germline loops: CDR1 MGHDK, CDR2 SYGVNS. V was shortened by 5 bases and J by 3 bases, with 5 bases between the two germline ends. The CDR3 sequence is 12 residues long. The PCR made use of 60 Vbeta and 13 Jbeta primers. Generated by immunoSEQ multiplex PCR, the TCRdb table keeps only in-frame clones and is missing some. The sample has about 190,000 clones; around four fifths are singletons. Although they were nominally healthy when sampled, donors likely had unrecorded immune exposures. The sequence was collected from a woman aged 45-60 years in good health and CMV-seropositive. This chain connects TRBV25-1 to TRBJ2-1; D is unresolved. The material sequenced was PBMCs. CDR3 in amino acids: CASSIDYNEQFF. CDR3 DNA sequence: TGTGCCAGCAGTATAGACTACAATGAGCAGTTCTTC.